These 15 T cell receptor beta chains share one sample of origin, sequenced in a study of shared clonotypes between healthy human individuals. Produced via immunoSEQ multiplex PCR; TCRdb's table is partial and in-frame only. The sample lists about 2,500,000 clones, over 85% occurring once. The sequenced sample consisted of naive CD4+ T cells sorted from blood. Subset indicated: CD45RA+ positively selected. The receptors shown here come from a man aged 18 to 29 in good health.

This rearrangement joins TRBV29-1 to TRBJ1-2; D not resolved. This CDR3 is 12 amino acids long. Per the germline V gene, CDR1 is SQVTM and CDR2 is ANQGSEA. Trimming took 4 bases from V and 2 from J, leaving 8 bases between them. CDR3 DNA: TGCAGCGTTGCCGGGTACAACTATGGCTACACCTTC. It specifies CSVAGYNYGYTF.

The V gene is TRBV6-5, the J gene TRBJ1-2; D may be TRBD1 (5 bases). Germline assignment: CDR1 MNHEY and CDR2 SVGAGI. V was cut by 2 bases and J by 2 bases, with 12 bases left in between. The CDR3 spans 15 residues. CDR3 DNA sequence: TGTGCCAGCAGTTACCTCCCAGGGAAGAACTATGGCTACACCTTC. Amino acid sequence: CASSYLPGKNYGYTF.

The CDR3 coding sequence is TGTGCCAGCAGTGGGGGACAGGGGGCGAGGTCTGAAGCTTTCTTT. It is translated as CASSGGQGARSEAFF. The chain recombines TRBV2 with TRBJ1-1; the match to TRBD1 covers 12 bases. The J segment lost 6 bases and the V segment lost 4 bases, leaving 6 bases of the junction unmatched. CDR3 length: 15 amino acids. Germline CDR1 SNHLY, CDR2 FYNNEI. The whole variable domain, filled in from reference TRBV2 and TRBJ1-1, reads EPEVTQTPSHQVTQMGQEVILRCVPISNHLYFYWYRQILGQKVEFLVSFYNNEISEKSEIFDDQFSVERPDGSNFTLKIRSTKLEDSAMYFCASSGGQGARSEAFFGQGTRLTVV.

The genes are TRBV6-6 and TRBJ2-1; 10 bases agree with TRBD2. Germline V gene sequence: CDR1 MNHNY, CDR2 SVGAGI (reference sequence). With 7 bases clipped from V and 4 bases from J, the junction kept 7 bases outside the gene matches. The CDR3 totals 15 residues. CDR3: CASKPGTSVYNEQFF. In nucleotides, the CDR3 is TGTGCCAGCAAACCCGGGACTAGCGTATACAATGAGCAGTTCTTC.

As regards this clone: One junction end does not reproduce the germline sequence, and a read error may be involved. The chain has TRBV28 and TRBJ2-7, with TRBD2 matching 14 bases. The CDR3 has 13 amino acids. In germline, CDR1 is MDHEN, CDR2 SYDVKM. CDR3 nucleotides: TGTGCCAGCAGGGACCCGGGACTAGCGGGGGTCGGCTTC. It is translated as CASRDPGLAGVGF.

J is TRBJ1-1 and V is TRBV7-9, with 8 bases matching TRBD1. After removal of 2 bases from V and 7 bases from J, the junction contained 3 bases not matched to a gene. The length of the CDR3 is 13 residues. The germline V gene encodes CDR1 SEHNR and CDR2 FQNEAQ (reference sequence). CDR3 protein: CASSLQGAGEAFF. CDR3 in DNA: TGTGCCAGCAGCTTACAGGGGGCTGGTGAAGCTTTCTTT. Drawing the rest from reference TRBV7-9 and TRBJ1-1, the complete variable domain is DTGVSQNPRHKITKRGQNVTFRCDPISEHNRLYWYRQTLGQGPEFLTYFQNEAQLEKSRLLSDRFSAERPKGSFSTLEIQRTEQGDSAMYLCASSLQGAGEAFFGQGTRLTVV.

The V gene is TRBV10-1, the J gene TRBJ2-5, with 8 bases aligning to TRBD2. The J segment lost 2 bases and the V segment lost 0 bases, leaving 5 bases of the junction unmatched. The CDR3 covers 16 residues. Germline V gene lookup returns CDR1 WNHNN and CDR2 SYGVQD (reference sequence). CDR3 in DNA: TGCGCCAGCAGTGAGTCGGTCGCGGGAGGACAAGAGACCCAGTACTTC. Amino acids: CASSESVAGGQETQYF.

As to this clone: The sample contains more than one DNA sequence encoding this CDR3. The rearrangement links TRBV7-9 to TRBJ1-1; TRBD1 is a possible D gene (5 bases). The length of the CDR3 is 14 residues. CDR1 SEHNR and CDR2 FQNEAQ come from the germline V gene (reference sequence). V lost 3 bases to trimming and J lost 0 bases, with 8 bases between them. CDR3 in amino acids: CASSFGGLNTEAFF. DNA for the CDR3: TGTGCCAGCAGCTTCGGGGGGTTGAACACTGAAGCTTTCTTT.

This sequence joins TRBV6-5 and TRBJ2-7, with D unresolved. Germline V CDR1 and CDR2: MNHEY, SVGAGI. The CDR3 length is 15 residues. V lost 6 bases to trimming and J lost 2 bases, with 17 bases between them. The CDR3 is CASSPAGDNPYEQYF. CDR3 sequence (DNA): TGTGCCAGCAGCCCTGCCGGAGACAACCCCTACGAGCAGTACTTC.

The chain uses TRBV5-1 and TRBJ1-1; a weak D match, TRBD1 (5 bases). CDR1 is SGHRS and CDR2 is YFSETQ in the germline V gene. V gave up 0 bases and J gave up 4 bases, with 13 bases separating them. The CDR3 is made up of 15 amino acids. In nucleotides, the CDR3 is TGCGCCAGCAGCTTGGTTTTGGGGGACCCCACTGAAGCTTTCTTT. Amino acid sequence: CASSLVLGDPTEAFF. Based on the CDR3 plus reference TRBV5-1 and TRBJ1-1, the full variable domain is KAGVTQTPRYLIKTRGQQVTLSCSPISGHRSVSWYQQTPGQGLQFLFEYFSETQRNKGNFPGRFSGRQFSNSRSEMNVSTLELGDSALYLCASSLVLGDPTEAFFGQGTRLTVV.

As regards this clone: The sample carries other DNA sequences with the same CDR3. The chain has TRBV11-3 and TRBJ2-5; D assignment may be TRBD1 or TRBD2 (6 bases each). The V gene lost 5 bases and the J gene lost 4 bases, with 11 bases spanning the gap. The CDR3 runs 13 residues. Germline V lookup: CDR1 SGHNT, CDR2 YENEEA. CDR3 nucleotides: TGTGCCAGCAGCCTCAGGGGAGGAGAGACCCAGTACTTC. Translated, it gives CASSLRGGETQYF.

The DNA for the CDR3 is TGTGCCAGCAAACGGACAGGGGACACCGGGGAGCTGTTTTTT. Amino acid sequence: CASKRTGDTGELFF. This chain uses TRBV7-2 with TRBJ2-2; TRBD1 agrees at 9 bases. CDR1 and CDR2 (germline): SGHTA, FQGNSA. The CDR3 extends over 14 amino acids. With V trimmed by 7 bases and J by 3 bases, 3 bases remained unmatched.

This sequence joins TRBV6-5 and TRBJ1-2, with a weak D call TRBD1 (6 bases). The ends were cut back, 6 bases at V and 1 base at J, with 15 bases in the middle. Looked up from germline, CDR1 is MNHEY and CDR2 is SVGAGI. This CDR3 has 15 residues. The CDR3 region is CASSGRDTGNYGYTF. In nucleotides, the CDR3 is TGTGCCAGCAGCGGCCGGGACACGGGTAACTATGGCTACACCTTC.

V and J are TRBV2 and TRBJ2-5; TRBD1 or TRBD2 may be the D gene (6 bases each). The V and J ends lost 3 bases and 5 bases respectively, with 16 bases between them. CDR3 length: 15 residues. Germline CDR1 is SNHLY and CDR2 is FYNNEI. The CDR3 nucleotides are TGTGCCAGCAGTGATGGGGGGCCGGGAAAGGAGACCCAGTACTTC. Its protein product is CASSDGGPGKETQYF.

V usage is TRBV27 and J usage is TRBJ1-6; D perhaps matches TRBD1 (5 bases). The V gene lost 3 bases and the J gene lost 1 base, with 7 bases spanning the gap. CDR1 MNHEY and CDR2 SMNVEV come from the germline V gene (reference sequence). This CDR3 is built from 15 residues. CDR3 protein: CASSLQGSYNSPLHF. The CDR3 DNA follows: TGTGCCAGCAGTTTGCAGGGATCCTATAATTCACCCCTCCACTTT.